This is a list of T cell receptor beta chains from one sample in a study of beta chain features in type 1 diabetes. Sequencing was performed with immunoSEQ multiplex PCR; in TCRdb, only in-frame clones are kept and a portion is missing. Here the sample spans approximately 170,000 clones, approximately 8.1% being singletons. The sequencing sample was made of central memory CD4+ T cells from blood. The receptors were gathered from a man between 18 and 35 years old with type 1 diabetes. Each CDR3 is given with its conserved first and last residue. Each record gives: clone size, D gene, V gene, J gene, CDR3 protein, CDR3 DNA. D genes are given only for firm matches. Expanded clones are given a class, and other clones once, few, many or no size at all.

clone_size: few
d_call: TRBD1
v_call: TRBV29-1
j_call: TRBJ2-5
cdr3_aa: CSATGSQETQYF
cdr3_nt: TGCAGCGCGACAGGGTCCCAAGAGACCCAGTACTTC

clone_size: -
d_call: TRBD1
v_call: TRBV2
j_call: TRBJ1-2
cdr3_aa: CASRPGQGASYGYTF
cdr3_nt: TGTGCCAGCAGACCGGGACAGGGGGCAAGCTATGGCTACACCTTC

clone_size: many
d_call: -
v_call: TRBV30
j_call: TRBJ1-2
cdr3_aa: CAWRPEPSYGYTF
cdr3_nt: TGTGCCTGGAGACCCGAACCGTCCTACGGCTACACCTTC

clone_size: -
d_call: -
v_call: TRBV23-1
j_call: TRBJ2-5
cdr3_aa: CASSQRPPGGQETQYF
cdr3_nt: TGCGCCAGCAGCCAACGCCCGCCAGGGGGGCAAGAGACCCAGTACTTC

clone_size: -
d_call: -
v_call: TRBV19
j_call: TRBJ2-2
cdr3_aa: CASMAVANTGELFF
cdr3_nt: TGTGCCAGTATGGCAGTGGCCAACACCGGGGAGCTGTTTTTT

clone_size: -
d_call: -
v_call: TRBV18
j_call: TRBJ1-2
cdr3_aa: CASSPPAGNGYTF
cdr3_nt: TGTGCCAGCTCACCACCGGCAGGGAACGGCTACACCTTC

clone_size: few
d_call: -
v_call: TRBV5-1
j_call: TRBJ1-2
cdr3_aa: CASSKNSDGEGGYTF
cdr3_nt: TGCGCCAGCAGCAAAAACAGCGACGGGGAAGGCGGCTACACCTTC

clone_size: few
d_call: -
v_call: TRBV5-1
j_call: TRBJ2-5
cdr3_aa: CASSLAGDETQYF
cdr3_nt: TGCGCCAGCAGCTTGGCGGGGGACGAGACCCAGTACTTC

clone_size: -
d_call: -
v_call: TRBV2
j_call: TRBJ2-5
cdr3_aa: CASRVATQYF
cdr3_nt: TGTGCCAGCAGGGTGGCGACCCAGTACTTC

clone_size: few
d_call: -
v_call: TRBV6-1
j_call: TRBJ1-2
cdr3_aa: CASREDAYGYTF
cdr3_nt: TGTGCCAGCCGGGAGGACGCCTATGGCTACACCTTC

clone_size: -
d_call: -
v_call: TRBV11-2
j_call: TRBJ1-6
cdr3_aa: CASSRQPTDSPLHF
cdr3_nt: TGTGCCAGCAGTCGACAGCCAACGGACTCACCCCTCCACTTT

clone_size: few
d_call: -
v_call: TRBV5-5
j_call: TRBJ2-7
cdr3_aa: CASSVQVEYEQYF
cdr3_nt: TGTGCCAGCAGCGTGCAGGTTGAATACGAGCAGTACTTC

clone_size: -
d_call: -
v_call: TRBV27
j_call: TRBJ2-3
cdr3_aa: CASSSSGYRTDTQYF
cdr3_nt: TGTGCCAGCAGTTCCTCAGGGTACCGAACAGATACGCAGTATTTT

clone_size: few
d_call: TRBD1
v_call: TRBV5-1
j_call: TRBJ2-5
cdr3_aa: CASSLTGQGTPETQYF
cdr3_nt: TGCGCCAGCAGCTTGACGGGACAGGGGACCCCAGAGACCCAGTACTTC

clone_size: few
d_call: TRBD2
v_call: TRBV28
j_call: TRBJ2-3
cdr3_aa: CASSGRGGVPTQYF
cdr3_nt: TGTGCCAGCAGTGGGCGGGGGGGCGTTCCTACGCAGTATTTT

clone_size: many
d_call: -
v_call: TRBV4-3
j_call: TRBJ2-6
cdr3_aa: CASSQEYSGANVLTF
cdr3_nt: TGCGCCAGCAGCCAAGAGTACTCTGGGGCCAACGTCCTGACTTTC

clone_size: -
d_call: TRBD1
v_call: TRBV7-2
j_call: TRBJ2-1
cdr3_aa: CASSPGGALNEQFF
cdr3_nt: TGTGCCAGCAGCCCAGGGGGAGCCCTCAATGAGCAGTTCTTC

clone_size: -
d_call: -
v_call: TRBV5-1
j_call: TRBJ2-1
cdr3_aa: CASSQGHPTSEQFF
cdr3_nt: TGCGCCAGCAGCCAGGGACATCCGACGAGTGAGCAGTTCTTC

clone_size: -
d_call: -
v_call: TRBV18
j_call: TRBJ1-4
cdr3_aa: CASSPPGREKLFF
cdr3_nt: TGTGCCAGCTCACCGCCCGGGAGGGAAAAACTGTTTTTT

clone_size: few
d_call: TRBD1
v_call: TRBV18
j_call: TRBJ1-1
cdr3_aa: CASSPVQGGTMNTEAFF
cdr3_nt: TGTGCCAGCTCACCAGTCCAGGGGGGTACTATGAACACTGAAGCTTTCTTT

clone_size: -
d_call: TRBD1
v_call: TRBV9
j_call: TRBJ1-6
cdr3_aa: CASSAGQGGSPLHF
cdr3_nt: TGTGCCAGCAGCGCTGGACAGGGAGGTTCACCCCTCCACTTT

clone_size: few
d_call: TRBD1
v_call: TRBV27
j_call: TRBJ2-1
cdr3_aa: CASSLTGYNEQFF
cdr3_nt: TGTGCCAGCAGTCTGACAGGGTACAATGAGCAGTTCTTC

clone_size: few
d_call: -
v_call: TRBV7-2
j_call: TRBJ2-5
cdr3_aa: CASSLARETQYF
cdr3_nt: TGTGCCAGCAGCTTAGCACGGGAGACCCAGTACTTC

clone_size: -
d_call: -
v_call: TRBV6-5
j_call: TRBJ2-1
cdr3_aa: CASSPQAWGGGFF
cdr3_nt: TGTGCCAGCAGTCCACAAGCATGGGGGGGCGGGTTCTTC

clone_size: -
d_call: TRBD2
v_call: TRBV7-2
j_call: TRBJ2-2
cdr3_aa: CASSLLAGYGELFF
cdr3_nt: TGTGCCAGCAGCTTACTAGCGGGGTACGGGGAGCTGTTTTTT

clone_size: few
d_call: TRBD1
v_call: TRBV6-5
j_call: TRBJ1-2
cdr3_aa: CASSYTDGTGTDGYTF
cdr3_nt: TGTGCCAGCAGTTACACCGACGGGACAGGGACGGATGGCTACACCTTC

clone_size: -
d_call: -
v_call: TRBV29-1
j_call: TRBJ1-4
cdr3_aa: CSVGRGSEKLFF
cdr3_nt: TGCAGCGTTGGCAGGGGTAGTGAAAAACTGTTTTTT

clone_size: few
d_call: -
v_call: TRBV30
j_call: TRBJ1-1
cdr3_aa: CAWSVRGHTEAFF
cdr3_nt: TGTGCCTGGAGTGTGCGGGGGCATACTGAAGCTTTCTTT

clone_size: -
d_call: TRBD1
v_call: TRBV6-5
j_call: TRBJ1-1
cdr3_aa: CASTRDRGKNTEAFF
cdr3_nt: TGTGCCAGCACCCGGGACAGGGGCAAGAACACTGAAGCTTTCTTT